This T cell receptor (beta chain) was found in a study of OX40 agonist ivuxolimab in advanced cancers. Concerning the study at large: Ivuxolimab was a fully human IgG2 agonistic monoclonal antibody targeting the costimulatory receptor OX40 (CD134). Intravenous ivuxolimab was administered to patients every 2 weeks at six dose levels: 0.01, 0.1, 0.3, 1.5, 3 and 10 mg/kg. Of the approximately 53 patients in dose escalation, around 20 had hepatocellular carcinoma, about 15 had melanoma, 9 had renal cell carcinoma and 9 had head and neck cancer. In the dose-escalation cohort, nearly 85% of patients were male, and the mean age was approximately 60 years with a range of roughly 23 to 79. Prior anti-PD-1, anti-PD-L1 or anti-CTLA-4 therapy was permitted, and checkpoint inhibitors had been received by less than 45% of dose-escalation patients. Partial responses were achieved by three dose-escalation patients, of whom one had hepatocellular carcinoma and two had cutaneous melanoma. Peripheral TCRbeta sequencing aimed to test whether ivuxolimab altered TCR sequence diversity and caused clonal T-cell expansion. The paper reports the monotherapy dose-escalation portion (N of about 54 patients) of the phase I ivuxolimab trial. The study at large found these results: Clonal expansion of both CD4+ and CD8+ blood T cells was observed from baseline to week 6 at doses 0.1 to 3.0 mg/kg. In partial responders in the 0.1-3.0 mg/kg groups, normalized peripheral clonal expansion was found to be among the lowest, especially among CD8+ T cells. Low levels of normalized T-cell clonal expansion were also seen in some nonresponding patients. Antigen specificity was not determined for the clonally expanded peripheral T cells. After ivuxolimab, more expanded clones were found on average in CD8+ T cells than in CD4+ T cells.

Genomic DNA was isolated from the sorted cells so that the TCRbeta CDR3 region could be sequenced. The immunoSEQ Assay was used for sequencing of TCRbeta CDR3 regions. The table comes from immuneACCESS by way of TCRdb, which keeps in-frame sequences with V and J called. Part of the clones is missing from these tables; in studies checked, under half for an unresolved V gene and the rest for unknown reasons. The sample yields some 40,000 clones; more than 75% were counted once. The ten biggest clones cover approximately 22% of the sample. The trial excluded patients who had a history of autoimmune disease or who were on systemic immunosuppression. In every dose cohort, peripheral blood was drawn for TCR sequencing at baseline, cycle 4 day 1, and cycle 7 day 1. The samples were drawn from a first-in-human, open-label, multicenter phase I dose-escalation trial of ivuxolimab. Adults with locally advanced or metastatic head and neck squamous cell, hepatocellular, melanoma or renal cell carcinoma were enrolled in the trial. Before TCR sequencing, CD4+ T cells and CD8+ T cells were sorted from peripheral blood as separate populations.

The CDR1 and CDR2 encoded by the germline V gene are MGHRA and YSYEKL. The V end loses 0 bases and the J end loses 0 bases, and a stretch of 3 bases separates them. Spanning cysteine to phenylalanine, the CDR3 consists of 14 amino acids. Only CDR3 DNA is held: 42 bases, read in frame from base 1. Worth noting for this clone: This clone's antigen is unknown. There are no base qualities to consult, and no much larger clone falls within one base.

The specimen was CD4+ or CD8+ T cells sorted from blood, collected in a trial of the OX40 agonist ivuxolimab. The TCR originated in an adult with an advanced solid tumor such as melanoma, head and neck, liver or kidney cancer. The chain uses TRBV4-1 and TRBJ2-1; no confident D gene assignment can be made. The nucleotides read TGCGCCAGCAGCCAAGAGTACTCCTACAATGAGCAGTTCTTC. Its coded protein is CASSQEYSYNEQFF.